These 6 T cell receptor beta chains originate from one sample sequenced in a study of tumor and adjacent non-tumor tissue in lung cancer. The library came from three nested PCR rounds adapted from ARM-PCR protocols. MiXCR, applied by TCRdb to the multiplex PCR reads, yields one record per CDR3 protein. The table has roughly 45,000 distinct CDR3 sequences, approximately 57% seen once. This sample's RNA came from whole unsorted tissue. More than 3 cm separated this lung sample from the edge of the tumor. The source material was distant non-tumor lung tissue. The origin of the receptors is a man aged 45-65 years with non-small cell lung cancer.

About this clonotype: This is likely a read error, given that the CDR3 carries no conserved phenylalanine or tryptophan at its end. The chain joins TRBV11-2 to TRBJ2-5; D unclear. Germline CDR1 SGHAT, CDR2 FQNNGV. V dropped 3 bases and J dropped 0 bases, with 5 bases sitting between them. CDR3 length: 13 amino acids. The CDR3 sequence: CASSFENQETQYL. The CDR3, as DNA: TGTGCCAGCAGCTTCGAAAACCAAGAGACCCAGTACCTC.

This clonotype was detected a few times. The rearrangement links TRBV20-1 to TRBJ2-5; D not resolved. The germline gives CDR1 DFQATT, CDR2 SNEGSKA (reference sequence). The length of the CDR3 is 13 residues. The V gene lost 4 bases and the J gene lost 1 base, with 10 bases spanning the gap. The CDR3 here is CSATPDSQETQYF. The DNA for the CDR3 is TGCAGTGCTACTCCCGACTCCCAAGAGACCCAGTACTTC.

Of note for this clonotype: A much larger clone lies one base from this, so it may be a read error. The V call is TRBV28, the J call TRBJ2-5; D call uncertain. Germline CDR1 is MDHEN and CDR2 is SYDVKM. V was pared by 5 bases and J by 7 bases, with 14 bases between. The CDR3 covers 13 residues. The CDR3 protein is CASSIKELGTQYF. The CDR3 DNA is TGTGCCAGCAGTATCAAGGAGCTTGGGACCCAGTACTTC.

This clonotype was seen a handful of times. At one of its ends the junction is not consistent with the germline gene, which may arise from a read error. The V gene is TRBV11-2, the J gene TRBJ2-7; D remains unclear. Per the germline V gene, CDR1 is SGHAT and CDR2 is FQNNGV. This CDR3 region has 13 residues. CDR3 sequence reads: CASNLLHTYEQYF. CDR3 in DNA: TGTGCCAGCAACTTACTCCATACCTACGAGCAGTATTTC.

This clonotype has more than one count but fewer than ten. It may be a read error: a sequence one base away is much more abundant. The chain couples TRBV6-2 or TRBV6-3 to TRBJ2-5; 7 nucleotides line up with TRBD2. The length of the CDR3 is 17 residues. Trimming at V came to 6 bases and at J to 3 bases, leaving 16 bases not matched to a gene. Germline V gene lookup returns CDR1 MNHEY and CDR2 SVGEGT. The CDR3 nucleotides read TGTGCCAGCAGCTGGACTAACGGGAGGCTGGGGAAAGAGACCCAGTACTTC. As protein: CASSWTNGRLGKETQYF.

This clonotype was seen once. The junction shows a germline mismatch at one end, possibly a read error. This rearrangement joins TRBV6-6 to TRBJ1-6, with 7 bases identical to TRBD1. This CDR3 has 17 amino acids. CDR1 and CDR2 from the germline V gene are MNHNY and SVGAGI (reference sequence). The CDR3 DNA reads TGTGCCAGCATTTACTCGTATCCGGGACAGCTTAATTCACCCCTCCACTTT. Translated: CASIYSYPGQLNSPLHF.